These 21 T cell receptor beta chains share one sample of origin, sequenced in a study of somatic mutations in cytotoxic T cells in rheumatoid arthritis. Sequencing used immunoSEQ multiplex PCR; TCRdb keeps in-frame clones, though not all of them. The repertoire holds about 3,000 clones, 70% to 90% seen once, with roughly a third in the top ten. Sequencing was performed on CD8+ T cells sorted from blood. These receptors all stem from a woman in her sixties or seventies with rheumatoid arthritis.

The rearrangement uses TRBV30 and TRBJ1-2, with 9 bases fitting TRBD1. From germline, CDR1 is GTSNPN and CDR2 SVGIG (reference sequence). CDR3 size: 12 residues. V trimming: 6 bases; J trimming: 3 bases; junction bases outside the gene matches: 2. The CDR3, as DNA: TGTGCCTGTGACAGGGGGGACTATGGCTACACCTTC. This gives the protein CACDRGDYGYTF.

This chain uses TRBV9 with TRBJ2-1; 7 bases align to TRBD2. V shed 0 bases, J shed 5 bases, and the junction held 14 bases outside the gene matches. CDR1 SGDLS and CDR2 YYNGEE come from the germline V gene. The CDR3 consists of 18 residues. The CDR3 nucleotides are TGTGCCAGCAGCGTAGAACGGTTAGAAGCGGGGATTAACAATGAGCAGTTCTTC. As protein: CASSVERLEAGINNEQFF.

The gene calls are TRBV14 and TRBJ2-3, with 9 bases identical to TRBD2. Germline CDR1 is SGHDN and CDR2 is FVKESK. The CDR3 sequence is 16 residues long. Trimming at V came to 0 bases and at J to 6 bases, leaving 7 bases not matched to a gene. CDR3 in DNA: TGTGCCAGCAGCCAAGAATGGGCAAGCGGGAGGGATACGCAGTATTTT. This translates into CASSQEWASGRDTQYF.

The V gene is TRBV6-5, the J gene TRBJ1-2; 8 nucleotides align to TRBD1. The CDR3 spans 14 residues. V lost 6 bases and J lost 7; bases outside the gene matches: 10. The germline V gene encodes CDR1 MNHEY and CDR2 SVGAGI. The CDR3 DNA is TGTGCCAGCAGCCCTGGAGGACAGGGCATTGGCTACACCTTC. It yields the protein CASSPGGQGIGYTF.

This clone was observed once. The CDR3 loop is CATGQANTEAFF. The CDR3 DNA follows: TGTGCGACCGGACAGGCGAACACTGAAGCTTTCTTT. The chain carries TRBV7-9 and TRBJ1-1, with TRBD1 matching 7 bases. The CDR3 contains 12 residues. Germline V gives CDR1 SEHNR, CDR2 FQNEAQ (reference sequence).

The rearrangement uses TRBV27 and TRBJ2-5, with 13 bases lining up with TRBD2. The J call may be mistaken, given a closer DNA end match to TRBJ2-7. The CDR3 spans 16 residues. Looked up from germline, CDR1 is MNHEY and CDR2 is SMNVEV (reference sequence). CDR3 DNA: TGTGCCAGCAGCACCTTGCCGGGACTAGCGGGATACGAGCAGTACTTC. It translates to CASSTLPGLAGYEQYF.

The chain joins TRBV19 to TRBJ2-7; 9 nucleotides match TRBD1. Germline CDR1 is LNHDA and CDR2 is SQIVND (reference sequence). The CDR3 totals 13 residues. Trimming removed 9 bases from V and 4 bases from J; junction bases left unmatched: 7. CDR3 coding DNA: TGTGCCAGCGCCACCGGGACAGGGTACGAGCAGTACTTC. Translated, it gives CASATGTGYEQYF.

The V and J genes are TRBV28 and TRBJ2-5; tentatively, D is TRBD1 (5 bases). CDR1 is MDHEN and CDR2 is SYDVKM in the germline V gene. The CDR3 is 14 amino acids. V gave up 3 bases and J gave up 4 bases, with 12 bases separating them. The CDR3: CASSFQGLSETQYF. In nucleotides, the CDR3 is TGTGCCAGCAGTTTTCAGGGCCTCTCAGAGACCCAGTACTTC.

The chain couples TRBV11-2 to TRBJ2-7, with TRBD1 matching over 8 bases. Germline V lookup: CDR1 SGHAT, CDR2 FQNNGV. V lost 4 bases and J lost 7; bases outside the gene matches: 6. This CDR3 comprises 13 residues. CDR3 in DNA: TGTGCCAGCAGCTCCAGGGGGCGAGGGGAGCAGTACTTC. This encodes CASSSRGRGEQYF.

The chain employs TRBV7-9 and TRBJ2-4, with a tentative D call TRBD1 (5 bases). Germline CDR1 is SEHNR and CDR2 is FQNEAQ (reference sequence). The CDR3 loop spans 13 amino acids. Trimming took off 3 bases at V and 8 bases at J, with 11 bases between the two ends. Written as DNA, the CDR3 is TGTGCCAGCAGCTTGGGCAGGGCGGACATTCAGTACTTC. It encodes CASSLGRADIQYF.

This sequence joins TRBV4-3 and TRBJ2-7, with 13 positions matching TRBD2. This CDR3 has 19 amino acids. The V and J ends lost 1 base and 1 base, in that order; junction bases with no gene match: 10. Germline CDR1 is LGHNA and CDR2 is YSLEER. CDR3 protein: CASSQGRLAGGPFSYEQYF. In DNA form, the CDR3 reads TGCGCCAGCAGCCAAGGAAGACTAGCGGGAGGTCCTTTTTCCTACGAGCAGTACTTC.

The genes are TRBV4-3 and TRBJ2-5; TRBD2 matches 7 bases. The DNA end is a closer match to TRBJ2-7, so the J assignment may be wrong. In germline, CDR1 is LGHNA, CDR2 YSLEER. The CDR3 covers 16 residues. The CDR3 region is CASSQEAGVNSYEQYF. In nucleotides, the CDR3 is TGCGCCAGCAGCCAAGAGGCGGGAGTTAACTCCTACGAGCAGTACTTC.

This sequence joins TRBV5-6 and TRBJ2-7; D possibly corresponds to TRBD1 (6 bases). The CDR3 is made up of 15 amino acids. Germline V lookup: CDR1 SGHDT, CDR2 YYEEEE. V lost 3 bases and J 7 bases, leaving 20 bases between the germline ends. CDR3 region: CASSSPGDPTIEQYF. CDR3 DNA: TGTGCCAGCAGCTCCCCAGGGGATCCTACGATTGAGCAGTACTTC.

V is TRBV13 and J is TRBJ2-1; D is unresolved. With 5 bases removed from V and 5 bases from J, the gap between germline ends came to 4 bases. This CDR3 region has 11 residues. Germline CDR1 and CDR2: PRHDT and FYEKMQ (reference sequence). This CDR3 is CASSLDNEQFF. In DNA form, the CDR3 reads TGTGCCAGCAGCCTTGACAATGAGCAGTTCTTC.

V and J are TRBV7-7 and TRBJ2-1; TRBD2 aligns across 14 bases. Germline assignment: CDR1 SSHAT and CDR2 FNYEAQ (reference sequence). The trim removed 5 bases at V and 9 bases at J, leaving 9 bases unmatched. CDR3 size: 16 residues. The CDR3 spells CASSPRLAGGPGEQFF. CDR3 bases: TGTGCCAGCAGCCCTCGACTAGCGGGGGGGCCTGGTGAGCAGTTCTTC. Full variable domain (remainder filled in from reference TRBV7-7 and TRBJ2-1): GAGVSQSPRYKVTKRGQDVTLRCDPISSHATLYWYQQALGQGPEFLTYFNYEAQPDKSGLPSDRFSAERPEGSISTLTIQRTEQRDSAMYRCASSPRLAGGPGEQFFGPGTRLTVL.

The chain uses TRBV27 and TRBJ1-2; TRBD1 matches 8 bases. This CDR3 spans 15 amino acids. Germline V lookup: CDR1 MNHEY, CDR2 SMNVEV (reference sequence). V lost 10 bases to trimming and J lost 7 bases; unmatched junction nucleotides: 17. In DNA form, the CDR3 reads TGTGCCACCATGGTGACGAGCCGGGACAGGTTTGGCTACACCTTC. Translated: CATMVTSRDRFGYTF.

As concerns this clone: The same CDR3 also results from other DNA sequences found in this sample. CDR3 region: CASSSGLETYNSPLHF. The CDR3 DNA sequence: TGTGCCAGCAGTTCAGGGCTAGAAACCTATAATTCACCCCTCCACTTT. The chain joins TRBV6-5 to TRBJ1-6; D perhaps matches TRBD1 (5 bases). The CDR3 has 16 amino acids. V was shortened by 4 bases and J by 2 bases, with 12 bases between the two germline ends. Looked up from germline, CDR1 is MNHEY and CDR2 is SVGAGI.

The rearrangement joins TRBV5-8 to TRBJ2-2; TRBD1 is a possible D gene (5 bases). Trimming removed 2 bases at V and 5 bases at J, with 13 bases between. Germline loops: CDR1 SGHTS, CDR2 YDEGEE. This CDR3 has 15 amino acids. In DNA, the CDR3 is TGTGCCAGCAGCTTTTATGGACAATGGACCGGGGAGCTGTTTTTT. Translated: CASSFYGQWTGELFF. The variable domain in full, completed from reference TRBV5-8 and TRBJ2-2, reads EAGVTQSPTHLIKTRGQQATLRCSPISGHTSVYWYQQALGLGLQFLLWYDEGEERNRGNFPPRFSGRQFPNYSSELNVNALELEDSALYLCASSFYGQWTGELFFGEGSRLTVL.

The V call is TRBV4-3, the J call TRBJ2-7, with TRBD1 matching 7 bases. The CDR3 contains 15 residues. V gave up 0 bases and J gave up 1 base; unmatched junction bases: 3. Germline V gives CDR1 LGHNA, CDR2 YSLEER. The chain's CDR3 is CASSQDNRGSYEQYF. CDR3 DNA sequence: TGCGCCAGCAGCCAAGATAACAGGGGATCCTACGAGCAGTACTTC.

The V gene is TRBV9, the J gene TRBJ2-2; tentatively, D is TRBD2 (6 bases). With 7 bases removed from V and 6 bases from J, the gap between germline ends came to 7 bases. The CDR3 totals 11 residues. The V gene's germline CDR1 is SGDLS and CDR2 YYNGEE. The CDR3 spells CASGGSGELFF. The CDR3 bases are TGTGCCAGCGGGGGGTCCGGGGAGCTGTTTTTT. Variable domain in full (rest from reference TRBV9 and TRBJ2-2): DSGVTQTPKHLITATGQRVTLRCSPRSGDLSVYWYQQSLDQGLQFLIQYYNGEERAKGNILERFSAQQFPDLHSELNLSSLELGDSALYFCASGGSGELFFGEGSRLTVL.

This clone was counted once. This sequence joins TRBV7-9 and TRBJ1-5, with TRBD1 as a possible D gene (6 bases). The CDR3 has 15 amino acids. The V and J ends lost 5 bases and 0 bases respectively, with 11 bases between them. Looked up from germline, CDR1 is SEHNR and CDR2 is FQNEAQ (reference sequence). The CDR3 protein is CASSIGTHSNQPQHF. The CDR3 nucleotides are TGTGCCAGCAGCATAGGGACACATAGCAATCAGCCCCAGCATTTT.